Listed here are 17 T cell receptor beta chains from one sample, sequenced in a study of a mutant IDH1 vaccine in newly diagnosed glioma. Time point here: week 11, during vaccination. Vaccine doses each comprised 300 ug of mutant IDH1 20-mer peptide, with topical imiquimod. The data were produced by immunoSEQ multiplex PCR, yet TCRdb's version contains in-frame clones alone and is incomplete. The repertoire has about 66,000 clones, under 85% of them found once; the top ten carry approximately 3.8%. No antigen has been assigned to these receptors. The sequencing used PBMCs, collected from a glioma patient whose treatment included an IDH1 peptide vaccine. These receptors were taken from a man aged 30 to 39 with glioma.

This chain connects TRBV19 to TRBJ2-7; 11 bases are a match to TRBD2. The CDR3 consists of 15 residues. Germline assignment: CDR1 LNHDA and CDR2 SQIVND (reference sequence). V lost 9 bases, J lost 7 bases, and 14 bases stayed unmatched. CDR3 sequence (DNA): TGTGCCAGCTCCCGTGGGACTAGCGGTTTTTGGGAGCAGTACTTC. Its translation is CASSRGTSGFWEQYF. Using reference TRBV19 and TRBJ2-7 for the parts outside the CDR3, the full variable domain is DGGITQSPKYLFRKEGQNVTLSCEQNLNHDAMYWYRQDPGQGLRLIYYSQIVNDFQKGDIAEGYSVSREKKESFPLTVTSAQKNPTAFYLCASSRGTSGFWEQYFGPGTRLTVT.

The rearrangement links TRBV28 to TRBJ2-5; 10 bases are a match to TRBD1. Germline CDR1 MDHEN, CDR2 SYDVKM. The trim removed 5 bases at V and 5 bases at J, leaving 8 bases unmatched. The CDR3 spans 15 residues. The CDR3 here is CASSRPTGGGETQYF. The CDR3 nucleotides are TGTGCCAGCAGTCGCCCGACAGGGGGCGGTGAGACCCAGTACTTC.

The rearrangement uses TRBV30 and TRBJ2-1; 15 bases align to TRBD2. CDR1 and CDR2 from the germline V gene are GTSNPN and SVGIG (reference sequence). The CDR3 length is 13 residues. The CDR3, as DNA: TGTGCACGGGGACTAGCGGGGGGTAATGAGCAGTTCTTC. This sequence encodes CARGLAGGNEQFF.

The chain carries TRBV10-3 and TRBJ1-5, with 7 bases lining up with TRBD1. V lost 7 bases and J lost 4; bases outside the gene matches: 7. Germline V gene lookup returns CDR1 ENHRY and CDR2 SYGVKD. The CDR3 totals 14 residues. The CDR3 reads CAIIDRVGNQPQHF. CDR3 coding DNA: TGTGCCATCATTGACAGGGTAGGAAATCAGCCCCAGCATTTT.

The V call is TRBV28, the J call TRBJ2-7, with a tentative D call TRBD1 (6 bases). Germline V gene sequence: CDR1 MDHEN, CDR2 SYDVKM. This CDR3 has 14 residues. Trimming pared 10 bases from V and 3 bases from J, leaving 19 bases between. CDR3 protein: CATNKQGLYYEQYF. CDR3 DNA sequence: TGTGCCACTAACAAGCAGGGGCTTTACTACGAGCAGTACTTC.

The chain carries TRBV27 and TRBJ2-3; perhaps TRBD2 as D (6 bases). The CDR3 sequence is 12 residues long. The germline V gene has CDR1 MNHEY and CDR2 SMNVEV (reference sequence). Trimming took 7 bases from V and 6 from J, leaving 11 bases between them. CDR3 bases: TGTGCCAGCATCAGTGCGGGGGATACGCAGTATTTT. Protein sequence: CASISAGDTQYF.

This clone came up a few times. V gene TRBV28 combines with J gene TRBJ1-4; no clear D. Deletions cut 4 bases from V and 1 base from J, with 10 bases between. Germline V gene lookup returns CDR1 MDHEN and CDR2 SYDVKM. The CDR3 loop spans 15 amino acids. The CDR3 region has the DNA TGTGCCAGCAGTTCCTGGGGTGGAACTAATGAAAAACTGTTTTTT. Translating it yields CASSSWGGTNEKLFF.

This chain links TRBV4-1 with TRBJ2-3; possible D gene TRBD2, 5 bases. Germline loops: CDR1 MGHRA, CDR2 YSYEKL. The V gene lost 0 bases and the J gene lost 1 base, with 14 bases spanning the gap. The CDR3 loop spans 17 amino acids. The CDR3 region is CASSQDPPRAGTDTQYF. Here the CDR3 DNA reads TGCGCCAGCAGCCAAGATCCCCCTCGAGCGGGCACAGATACGCAGTATTTT.

This clone was counted a single time. The chain carries TRBV19 and TRBJ2-1, with a tentative D call TRBD1 (6 bases). This CDR3 contains 14 residues. Germline CDR1 LNHDA, CDR2 SQIVND (reference sequence). V shed 6 bases and J shed 4 bases, with 13 bases lying between them. In nucleotides, the CDR3 is TGTGCCAGTAGCCGAACCGGGACATACAATGAGCAGTTCTTC. Translation: CASSRTGTYNEQFF.

The rearrangement joins TRBV9 to TRBJ2-1; no clear D. V was trimmed by 0 bases and J by 4 bases, leaving 8 bases between them. The CDR3 runs to 14 residues. CDR1 SGDLS and CDR2 YYNGEE come from the germline V gene. The CDR3 protein is CASSVDFGYNEQFF. The CDR3 DNA is TGTGCCAGCAGCGTAGACTTTGGGTACAATGAGCAGTTCTTC. Using reference TRBV9 and TRBJ2-1 for the parts outside the CDR3, the full variable domain is DSGVTQTPKHLITATGQRVTLRCSPRSGDLSVYWYQQSLDQGLQFLIQYYNGEERAKGNILERFSAQQFPDLHSELNLSSLELGDSALYFCASSVDFGYNEQFFGPGTRLTVL.

V is TRBV7-9 and J is TRBJ2-7; D not certain. Germline V gene lookup returns CDR1 SEHNR and CDR2 FQNEAQ (reference sequence). This CDR3 region has 12 residues. V dropped 1 base and J dropped 6 bases, with 7 bases sitting between them. The DNA of the CDR3 is TGTGCCAGCAGCTTAGATGGTAGCGAGCAGTACTTC. Translating gives CASSLDGSEQYF.

V is TRBV5-6 and J is TRBJ1-2; 9 nucleotides align to TRBD1. The CDR3 extends over 15 amino acids. The trim removed 4 bases at V and 2 bases at J, leaving 6 bases unmatched. CDR1 is SGHDT and CDR2 is YYEEEE in the germline V gene. For the CDR3, the DNA is TGTGCCAGCAGCCATACAGGGGGCTCCAACTATGGCTACACCTTC. This codes for CASSHTGGSNYGYTF.

V gene TRBV28 combines with J gene TRBJ1-5; the match to TRBD1 covers 7 bases. The CDR3 is made up of 15 amino acids. After removal of 3 bases from V and 4 bases from J, the junction contained 6 bases not matched to a gene. The germline V gene encodes CDR1 MDHEN and CDR2 SYDVKM. CDR3 nucleotides: TGTGCCAGCAGTTTTTCCGTCAGGGGGAATCAGCCCCAGCATTTT. Translated: CASSFSVRGNQPQHF.

The rearrangement joins TRBV5-4 to TRBJ2-2, with TRBD1 as a possible D gene (6 bases). Trimming shortened V by 0 bases and J by 5 bases, and 14 bases separated the two germline ends. Germline CDR1 SGHNT, CDR2 YYREEE (reference sequence). This CDR3 comprises 16 residues. DNA for the CDR3: TGTGCCAGCAGCTTGGGGGGGCTCCCGGATACCGGGGAGCTGTTTTTT. This encodes CASSLGGLPDTGELFF. Looking up the rest from reference TRBV5-4 and TRBJ2-2 gives the full variable domain: ETGVTQSPTHLIKTRGQQVTLRCSSQSGHNTVSWYQQALGQGPQFIFQYYREEENGRGNFPPRFSGLQFPNYSSELNVNALELDDSALYLCASSLGGLPDTGELFFGEGSRLTVL.

As for this clone: No DNA is shown, since the ends of the CDR3 on it are uncertain; the CDR3 is the one TCRdb lists. The CDR3 reads CASSFGSGMHQPQHF. The J gene is TRBJ1-5, the V gene TRBV7-2. The germline V gene has CDR1 SGHTA and CDR2 FQGNSA. Inclusive of both ends, the CDR3 amounts to 15 amino acids.

This clone was seen once. The chain employs TRBV4-1 and TRBJ2-7; TRBD1 matches at 7 bases. V trimming: 4 bases; J trimming: 4 bases; junction bases outside the gene matches: 13. Germline values: CDR1 MGHRA, CDR2 YSYEKL. This CDR3 comprises 16 residues. The CDR3 reads CASSRFPQGVRYEQYF. CDR3 nucleotide sequence: TGCGCCAGCAGCCGATTTCCCCAGGGGGTCCGGTACGAGCAGTACTTC.

Only one count was recorded for this clone. The chain recombines TRBV15 with TRBJ2-3; 11 bases map to TRBD2. The trim removed 0 bases at V and 4 bases at J, leaving 9 bases unmatched. This CDR3 spans 18 amino acids. Germline assignment: CDR1 LNHNV and CDR2 YYDKDF (reference sequence). DNA of the CDR3: TGTGCCACCAGCAGAGACGGAACTAGCGGGGGCTTCTCAGATACGCAGTATTTT. Its translation is CATSRDGTSGGFSDTQYF.